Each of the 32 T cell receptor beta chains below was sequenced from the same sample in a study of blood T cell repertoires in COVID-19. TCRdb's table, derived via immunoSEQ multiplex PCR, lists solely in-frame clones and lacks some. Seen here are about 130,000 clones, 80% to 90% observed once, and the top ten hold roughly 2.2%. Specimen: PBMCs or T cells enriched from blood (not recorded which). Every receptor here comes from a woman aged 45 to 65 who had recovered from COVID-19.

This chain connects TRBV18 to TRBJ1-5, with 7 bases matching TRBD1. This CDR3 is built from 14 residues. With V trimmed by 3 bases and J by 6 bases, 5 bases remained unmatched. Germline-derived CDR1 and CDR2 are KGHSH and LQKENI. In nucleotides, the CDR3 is TGTGCCAGCTCACCTGACAGGGTTTTTCAGCCCCAGCATTTT. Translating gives CASSPDRVFQPQHF.

The CDR3 is CASSVGTGTGKQPQHF. Here the CDR3 DNA reads TGCGCCAGCAGCGTAGGTACCGGGACAGGGAAACAGCCCCAGCATTTT. The gene calls are TRBV5-1 and TRBJ1-5, with 9 nucleotides matching TRBD1. Germline V CDR1 and CDR2: SGHRS, YFSETQ. After removal of 4 bases from V and 7 bases from J, the junction contained 12 bases not matched to a gene. This CDR3 region has 16 residues.

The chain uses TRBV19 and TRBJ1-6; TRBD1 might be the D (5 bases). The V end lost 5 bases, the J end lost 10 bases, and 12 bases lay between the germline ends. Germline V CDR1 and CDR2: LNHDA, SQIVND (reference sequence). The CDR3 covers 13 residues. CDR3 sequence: CASSRRDGSPLHF. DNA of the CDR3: TGTGCCAGTAGTCGCAGGGATGGGTCACCCCTCCACTTT.

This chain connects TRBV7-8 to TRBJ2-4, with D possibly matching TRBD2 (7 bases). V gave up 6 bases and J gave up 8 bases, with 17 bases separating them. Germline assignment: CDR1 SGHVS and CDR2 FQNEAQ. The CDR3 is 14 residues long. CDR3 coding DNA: TGTGCCAGCAGTGCTGAGGGGGGGACTGACATTCAGTACTTC. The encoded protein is CASSAEGGTDIQYF.

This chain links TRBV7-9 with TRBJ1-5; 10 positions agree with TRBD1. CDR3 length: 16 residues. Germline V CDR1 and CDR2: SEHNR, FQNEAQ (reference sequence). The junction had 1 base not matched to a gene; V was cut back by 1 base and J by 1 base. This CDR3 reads CASSLGTGGSNQPQHF. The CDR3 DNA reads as TGTGCCAGCAGCTTAGGGACAGGGGGAAGCAATCAGCCCCAGCATTTT.

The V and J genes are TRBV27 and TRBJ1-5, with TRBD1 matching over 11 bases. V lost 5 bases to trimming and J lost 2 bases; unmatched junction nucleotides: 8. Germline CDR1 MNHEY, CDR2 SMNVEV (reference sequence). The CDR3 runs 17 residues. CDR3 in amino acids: CASSPDRGRSGNQPQHF. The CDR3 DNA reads TGTGCCAGCAGTCCGGACAGGGGGCGATCGGGCAATCAGCCCCAGCATTTT.

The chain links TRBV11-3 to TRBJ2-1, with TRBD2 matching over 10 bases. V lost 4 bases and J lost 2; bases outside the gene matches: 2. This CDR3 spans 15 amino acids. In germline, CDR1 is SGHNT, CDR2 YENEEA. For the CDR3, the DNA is TGTGCCAGCAGCTCAAGCGGGGGGGCCTACAATGAGCAGTTCTTC. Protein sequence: CASSSSGGAYNEQFF.

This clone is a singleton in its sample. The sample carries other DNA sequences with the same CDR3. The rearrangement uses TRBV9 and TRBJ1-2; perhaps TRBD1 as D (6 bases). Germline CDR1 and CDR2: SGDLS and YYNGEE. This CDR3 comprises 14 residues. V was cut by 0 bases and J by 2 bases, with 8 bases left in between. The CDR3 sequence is CASSVGQGNYGYTF. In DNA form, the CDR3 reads TGTGCCAGCAGCGTAGGCCAGGGGAACTATGGCTACACCTTC.

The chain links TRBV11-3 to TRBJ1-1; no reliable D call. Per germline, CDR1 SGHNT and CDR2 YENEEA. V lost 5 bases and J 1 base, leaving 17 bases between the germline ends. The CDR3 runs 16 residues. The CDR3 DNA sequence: TGTGCCAGCAGCAACCGCCGCTCCGTACAGAACACTGAAGCTTTCTTT. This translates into CASSNRRSVQNTEAFF.

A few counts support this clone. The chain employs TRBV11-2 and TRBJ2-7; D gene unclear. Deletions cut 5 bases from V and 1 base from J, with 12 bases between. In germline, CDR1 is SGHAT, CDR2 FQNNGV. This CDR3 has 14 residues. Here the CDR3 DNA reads TGTGCCAGCAGCCGCCCCAGGCTGTCCTACGAGCAGTACTTC. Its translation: CASSRPRLSYEQYF. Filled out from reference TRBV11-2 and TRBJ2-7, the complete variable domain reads EAGVAQSPRYKIIEKRQSVAFWCNPISGHATLYWYQQILGQGPKLLIQFQNNGVVDDSQLPKDRFSAERLKGVDSTLKIQPAKLEDSAVYLCASSRPRLSYEQYFGPGTRLTVT.

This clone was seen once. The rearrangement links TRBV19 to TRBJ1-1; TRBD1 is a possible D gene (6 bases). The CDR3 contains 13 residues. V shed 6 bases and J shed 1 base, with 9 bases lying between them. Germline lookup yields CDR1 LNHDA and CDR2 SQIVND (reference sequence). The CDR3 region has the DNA TGTGCCAGTAGAGCCAGGGGGAACACTGAAGCTTTCTTT. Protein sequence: CASRARGNTEAFF.

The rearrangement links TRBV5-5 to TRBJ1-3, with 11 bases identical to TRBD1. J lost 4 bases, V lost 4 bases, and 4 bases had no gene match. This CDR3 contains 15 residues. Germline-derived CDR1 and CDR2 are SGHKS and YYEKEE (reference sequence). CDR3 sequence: CASSLDRGLGNTIYF. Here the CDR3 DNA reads TGTGCCAGCAGCCTGGACAGGGGGCTAGGAAACACCATATATTTT. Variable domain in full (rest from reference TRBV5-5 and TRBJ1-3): DAGVTQSPTHLIKTRGQQVTLRCSPISGHKSVSWYQQVLGQGPQFIFQYYEKEERGRGNFPDRFSARQFPNYSSELNVNALLLGDSALYLCASSLDRGLGNTIYFGEGSWLTVV.

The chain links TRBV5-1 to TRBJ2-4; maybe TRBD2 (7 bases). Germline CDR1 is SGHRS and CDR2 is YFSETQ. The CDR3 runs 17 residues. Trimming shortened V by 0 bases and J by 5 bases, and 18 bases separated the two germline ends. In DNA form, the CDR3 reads TGCGCCAGCAGCTTGGCCTTCGGCAGGGGAGGGGAAAACATTCAGTACTTC. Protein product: CASSLAFGRGGENIQYF. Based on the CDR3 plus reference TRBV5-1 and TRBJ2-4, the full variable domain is KAGVTQTPRYLIKTRGQQVTLSCSPISGHRSVSWYQQTPGQGLQFLFEYFSETQRNKGNFPGRFSGRQFSNSRSEMNVSTLELGDSALYLCASSLAFGRGGENIQYFGAGTRLSVL.

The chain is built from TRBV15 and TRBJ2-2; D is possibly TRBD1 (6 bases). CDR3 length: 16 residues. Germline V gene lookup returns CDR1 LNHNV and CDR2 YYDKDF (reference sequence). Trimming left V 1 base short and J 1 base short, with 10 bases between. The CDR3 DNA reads TGTGCCACCAGCAGAGGGGTGGGACAGAACACCGGGGAGCTGTTTTTT. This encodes CATSRGVGQNTGELFF.

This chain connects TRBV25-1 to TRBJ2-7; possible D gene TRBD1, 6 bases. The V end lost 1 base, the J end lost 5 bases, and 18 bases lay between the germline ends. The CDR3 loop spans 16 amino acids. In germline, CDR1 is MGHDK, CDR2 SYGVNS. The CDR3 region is CASSEWGQGKVHEQYF. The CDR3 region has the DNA TGTGCCAGCAGTGAATGGGGGCAGGGGAAAGTCCACGAGCAGTACTTC.

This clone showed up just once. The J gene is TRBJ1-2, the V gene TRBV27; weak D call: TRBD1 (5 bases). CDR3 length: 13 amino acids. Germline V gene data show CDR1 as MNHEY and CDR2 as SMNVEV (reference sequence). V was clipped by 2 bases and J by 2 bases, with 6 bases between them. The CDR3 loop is CASSLQGNYGYTF. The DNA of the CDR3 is TGTGCCAGCAGTTTACAGGGAAACTATGGCTACACCTTC.

CDR3 residues: CASSQEAGQVANYGYTF. Written as DNA, the CDR3 is TGCGCCAGCAGCCAAGAAGCAGGGCAGGTAGCTAACTATGGCTACACCTTC. This sequence joins TRBV4-3 and TRBJ1-2; a weak D match, TRBD1 (5 bases). This CDR3 region has 17 residues. Germline CDR1 reads LGHNA; CDR2 reads YSLEER. Trimming stripped 0 bases from V and 0 bases from J, with 14 bases between.

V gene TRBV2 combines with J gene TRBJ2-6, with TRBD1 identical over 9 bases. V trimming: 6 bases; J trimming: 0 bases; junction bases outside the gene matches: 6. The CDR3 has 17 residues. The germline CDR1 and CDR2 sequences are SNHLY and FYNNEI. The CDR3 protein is CASRRTGALSGANVLTF. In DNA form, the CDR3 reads TGTGCCAGCAGGAGGACAGGGGCGCTCTCTGGGGCCAACGTCCTGACTTTC.

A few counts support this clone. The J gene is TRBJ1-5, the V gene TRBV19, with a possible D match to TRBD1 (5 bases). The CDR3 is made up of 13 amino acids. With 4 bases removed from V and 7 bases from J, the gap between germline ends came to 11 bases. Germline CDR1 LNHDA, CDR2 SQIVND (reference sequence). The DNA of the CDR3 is TGTGCCAGTAGTAGGGGCCAAAGCCAGCCCCAGCATTTT. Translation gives CASSRGQSQPQHF.

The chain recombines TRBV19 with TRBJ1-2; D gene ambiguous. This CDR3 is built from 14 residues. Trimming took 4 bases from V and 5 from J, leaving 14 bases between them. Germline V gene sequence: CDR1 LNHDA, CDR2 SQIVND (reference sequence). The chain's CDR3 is CASSTRTVTYGYTF. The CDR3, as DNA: TGTGCCAGTAGTACCCGGACTGTTACTTATGGCTACACCTTC.

CDR3: CASSLALAGGMSSYEQYF. The CDR3 DNA sequence: TGTGCCAGCAGCTTAGCACTAGCGGGGGGTATGTCCTCCTACGAGCAGTACTTC. The rearrangement uses TRBV7-9 and TRBJ2-7, with 12 bases aligning to TRBD2. Germline lookup yields CDR1 SEHNR and CDR2 FQNEAQ (reference sequence). CDR3 length equals 18 residues. With 0 bases clipped from V and 0 bases from J, the junction kept 6 bases outside the gene matches.

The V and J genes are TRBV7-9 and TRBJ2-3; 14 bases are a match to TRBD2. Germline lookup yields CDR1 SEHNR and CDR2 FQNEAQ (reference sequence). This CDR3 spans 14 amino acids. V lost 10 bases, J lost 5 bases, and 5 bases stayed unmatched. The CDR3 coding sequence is TGTGCCACGGGACTAGCGGGGGCGAAAGATACGCAGTATTTT. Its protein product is CATGLAGAKDTQYF.

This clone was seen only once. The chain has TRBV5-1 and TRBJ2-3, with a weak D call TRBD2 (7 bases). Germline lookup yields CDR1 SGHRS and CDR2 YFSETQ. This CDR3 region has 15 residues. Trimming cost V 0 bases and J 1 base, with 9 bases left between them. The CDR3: CASSLDGGRTDTQYF. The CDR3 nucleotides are TGCGCCAGCAGCTTGGACGGGGGGCGCACAGATACGCAGTATTTT.

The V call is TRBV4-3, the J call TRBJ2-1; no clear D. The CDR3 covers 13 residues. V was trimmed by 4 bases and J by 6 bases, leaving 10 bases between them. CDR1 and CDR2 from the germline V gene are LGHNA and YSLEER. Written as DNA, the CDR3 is TGCGCCAGCAGCCGGTTAGAGCGCAATGAGCAGTTCTTC. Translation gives CASSRLERNEQFF.

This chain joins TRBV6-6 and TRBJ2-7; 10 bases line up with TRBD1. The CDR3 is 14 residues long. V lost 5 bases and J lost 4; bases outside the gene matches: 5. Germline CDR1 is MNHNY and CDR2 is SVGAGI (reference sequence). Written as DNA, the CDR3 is TGTGCCAGCAGTCAAGGGACAGGGGCTTACGAGCAGTACTTC. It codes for CASSQGTGAYEQYF.

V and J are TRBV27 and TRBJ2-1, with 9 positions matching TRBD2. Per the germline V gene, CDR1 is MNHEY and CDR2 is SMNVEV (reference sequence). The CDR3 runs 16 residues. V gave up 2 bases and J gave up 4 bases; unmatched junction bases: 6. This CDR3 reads CASSLPTSGVYNEQFF. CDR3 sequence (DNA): TGTGCCAGCAGTTTACCGACTAGCGGCGTGTACAATGAGCAGTTCTTC.

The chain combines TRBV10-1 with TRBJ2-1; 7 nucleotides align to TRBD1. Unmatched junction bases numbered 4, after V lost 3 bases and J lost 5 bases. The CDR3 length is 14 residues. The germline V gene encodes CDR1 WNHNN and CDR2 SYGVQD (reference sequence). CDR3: CASSEMTGNNEQFF. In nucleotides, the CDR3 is TGCGCCAGCAGTGAAATGACAGGGAACAATGAGCAGTTCTTC.

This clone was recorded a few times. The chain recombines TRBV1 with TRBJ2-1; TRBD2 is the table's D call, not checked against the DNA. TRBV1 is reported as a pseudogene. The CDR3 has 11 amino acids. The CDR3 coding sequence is TGCACCAGTCCGATTAGTGGTGAGCAGTTCTTC. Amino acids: CTSPISGEQFF.

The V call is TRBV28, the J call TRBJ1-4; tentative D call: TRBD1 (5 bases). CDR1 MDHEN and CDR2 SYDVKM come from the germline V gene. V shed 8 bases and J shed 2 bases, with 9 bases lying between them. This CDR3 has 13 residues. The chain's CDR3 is CASRGGTNEKLFF. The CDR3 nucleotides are TGTGCCAGCCGGGGGGGGACTAATGAAAAACTGTTTTTT.

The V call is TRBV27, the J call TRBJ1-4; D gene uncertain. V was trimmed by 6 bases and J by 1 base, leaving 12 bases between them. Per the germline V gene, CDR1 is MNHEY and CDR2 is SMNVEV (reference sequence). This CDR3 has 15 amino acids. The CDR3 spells CASSPRGLTNEKLFF. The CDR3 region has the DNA TGTGCCAGCAGCCCTAGAGGGCTAACTAATGAAAAACTGTTTTTT. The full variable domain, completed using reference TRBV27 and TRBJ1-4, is EAQVTQNPRYLITVTGKKLTVTCSQNMNHEYMSWYRQDPGLGLRQIYYSMNVEVTDKGDVPEGYKVSRKEKRNFPLILESPSPNQTSLYFCASSPRGLTNEKLFFGSGTQLSVL.

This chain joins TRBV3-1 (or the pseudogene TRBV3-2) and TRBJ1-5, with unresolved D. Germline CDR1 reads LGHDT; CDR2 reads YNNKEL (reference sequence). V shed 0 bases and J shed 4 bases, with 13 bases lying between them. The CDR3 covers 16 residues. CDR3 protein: CASSQDGGRGNQPQHF. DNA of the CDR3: TGTGCCAGCAGCCAAGATGGAGGGAGAGGGAATCAGCCCCAGCATTTT.

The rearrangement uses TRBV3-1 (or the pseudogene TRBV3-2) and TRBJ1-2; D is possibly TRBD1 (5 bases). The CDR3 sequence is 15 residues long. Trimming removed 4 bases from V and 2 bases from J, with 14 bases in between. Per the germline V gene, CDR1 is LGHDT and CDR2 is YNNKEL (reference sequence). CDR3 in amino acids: CASSLTGEGNYGYTF. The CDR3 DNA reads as TGTGCCAGCAGCCTTACGGGGGAGGGAAACTATGGCTACACCTTC.